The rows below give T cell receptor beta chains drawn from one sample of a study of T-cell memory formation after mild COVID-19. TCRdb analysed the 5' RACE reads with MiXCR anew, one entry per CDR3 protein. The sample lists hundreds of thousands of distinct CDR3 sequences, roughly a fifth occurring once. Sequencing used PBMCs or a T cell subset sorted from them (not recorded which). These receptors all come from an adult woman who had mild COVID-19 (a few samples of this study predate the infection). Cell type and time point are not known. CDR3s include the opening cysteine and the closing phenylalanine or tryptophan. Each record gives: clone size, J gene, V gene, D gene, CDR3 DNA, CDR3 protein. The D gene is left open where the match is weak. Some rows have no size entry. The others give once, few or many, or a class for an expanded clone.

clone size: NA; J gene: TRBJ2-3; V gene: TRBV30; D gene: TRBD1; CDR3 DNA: TGTGCCTGGAGTGAGGGGGCAGGGGGCGCAGATACGCAGTATTTT; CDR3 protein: CAWSEGAGGADTQYF
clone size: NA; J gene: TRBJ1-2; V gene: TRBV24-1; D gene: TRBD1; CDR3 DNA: TGTGCCACCAGTGATTCCAGGACAGGGAGTTCGTATGGCTACACCTTC; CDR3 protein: CATSDSRTGSSYGYTF
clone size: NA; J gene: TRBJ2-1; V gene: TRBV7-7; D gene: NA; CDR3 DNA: TGTGCCAGCAGCCCAGTAGGGGCCGATGGGGAGCAGTTCTTC; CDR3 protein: CASSPVGADGEQFF
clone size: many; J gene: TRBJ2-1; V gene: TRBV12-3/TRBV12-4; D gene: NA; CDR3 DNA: TGTGCCAGCAGTTTAAGGGCAGGTGACAATGAGCAGTTCTTC; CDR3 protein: CASSLRAGDNEQFF
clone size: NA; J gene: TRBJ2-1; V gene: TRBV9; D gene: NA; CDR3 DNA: NA; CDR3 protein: CASSVATGSLNF
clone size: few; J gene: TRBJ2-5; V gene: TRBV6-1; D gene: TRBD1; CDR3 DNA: TGTGCCAGCAGTATCGACAGGGGACGAGAGACCCAGTACTTC; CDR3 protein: CASSIDRGRETQYF
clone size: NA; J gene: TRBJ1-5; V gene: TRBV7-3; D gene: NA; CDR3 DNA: TGTGCCAGCAGTTTACGGGATAGCAATCAGCCCCAGCATTTT; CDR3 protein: CASSLRDSNQPQHF
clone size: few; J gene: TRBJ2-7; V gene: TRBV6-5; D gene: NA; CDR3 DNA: TGTGCCAGCAGCCGAGCTCAAACTCCTGAGCAGTACTTC; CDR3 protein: CASSRAQTPEQYF
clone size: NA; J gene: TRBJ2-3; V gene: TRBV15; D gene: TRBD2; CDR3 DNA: TGTGCCACCAGCAGAAAAAGCGGGGGGGCCACAGATACGCAGTATTTT; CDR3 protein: CATSRKSGGATDTQYF
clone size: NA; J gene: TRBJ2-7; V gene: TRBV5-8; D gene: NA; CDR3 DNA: TGTGCCAGCAGCTTTAGGCCGTACTCCTACGAGCAGTACTTC; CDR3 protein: CASSFRPYSYEQYF
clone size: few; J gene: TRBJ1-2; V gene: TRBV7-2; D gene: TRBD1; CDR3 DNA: TGTGCCAGCAGCCAGCAGGGGGGCCTTAACTATGGCTACACCTTC; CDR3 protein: CASSQQGGLNYGYTF
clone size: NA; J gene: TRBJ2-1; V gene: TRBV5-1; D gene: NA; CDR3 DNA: TGCGCCAGCAGCTTGGTGCGGGCTAGCAATATTCTCAATGAGCAGTTCTTC; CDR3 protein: CASSLVRASNILNEQFF
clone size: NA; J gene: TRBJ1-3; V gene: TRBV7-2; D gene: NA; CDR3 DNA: TGTGCCAGCAGCTCGGGTTTTGGGGCTGGAAACACCATATATTTT; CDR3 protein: CASSSGFGAGNTIYF
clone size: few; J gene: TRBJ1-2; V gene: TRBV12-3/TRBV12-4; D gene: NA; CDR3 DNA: TGTGCCAGCAGTCCGGCCCTCTATGGCTACACCTTC; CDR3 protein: CASSPALYGYTF
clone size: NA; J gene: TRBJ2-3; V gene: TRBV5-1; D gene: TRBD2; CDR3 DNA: TGCGCCAGTACACCCGGGGGGATTACAGATACGCAGTATTTT; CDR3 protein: CASTPGGITDTQYF
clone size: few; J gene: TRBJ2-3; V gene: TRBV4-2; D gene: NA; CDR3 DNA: TGTGCCAGCAGCCCCCCCGTATCGGAATTAAGATTCACAGATACGCAGTATTTT; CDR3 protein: CASSPPVSELRFTDTQYF
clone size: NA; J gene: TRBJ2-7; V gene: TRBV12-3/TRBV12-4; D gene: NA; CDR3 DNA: TGTGCCAGCAGTCAGGAGGGCCGGGGCTACGAGCAGTACTTC; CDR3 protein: CASSQEGRGYEQYF
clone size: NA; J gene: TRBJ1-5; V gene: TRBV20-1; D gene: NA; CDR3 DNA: TGCAGTGCTAAAGAGATGGGTAGCAATCAGCCCCAGCATTTT; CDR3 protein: CSAKEMGSNQPQHF
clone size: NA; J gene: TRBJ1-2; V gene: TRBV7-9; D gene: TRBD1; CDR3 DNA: TGTGCCAGCAGCCTACCGACAGGGGCCAGGTATGGCTACACCTTC; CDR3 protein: CASSLPTGARYGYTF
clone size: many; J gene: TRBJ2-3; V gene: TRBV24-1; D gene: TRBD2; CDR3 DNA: TGTGCCACCAGTGATGAGCGGGGGGGTAAAGATACGCAGTATTTT; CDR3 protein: CATSDERGGKDTQYF
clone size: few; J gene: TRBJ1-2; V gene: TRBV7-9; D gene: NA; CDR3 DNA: TGTGCCAGCAGCTTACCAGGGACTATCTATGGCTACACCTTC; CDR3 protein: CASSLPGTIYGYTF
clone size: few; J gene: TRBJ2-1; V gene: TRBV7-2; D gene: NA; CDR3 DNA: TGTGCCAGCAGCTTCTCGCCCGTGAATGAGCAGTTCTTC; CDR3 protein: CASSFSPVNEQFF
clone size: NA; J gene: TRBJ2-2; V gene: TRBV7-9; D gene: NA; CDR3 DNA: TGTGCCAGCAGCTTAGAGCGGTGGGGCAAGAACACCGGGGAGCTGTTTTTT; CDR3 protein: CASSLERWGKNTGELFF
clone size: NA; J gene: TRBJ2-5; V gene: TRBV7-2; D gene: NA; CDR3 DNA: TGTGCCAGCAGCTTCTTAGGGACACCCCTGGTGGTAGAGACCCAGTACTTC; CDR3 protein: CASSFLGTPLVVETQYF
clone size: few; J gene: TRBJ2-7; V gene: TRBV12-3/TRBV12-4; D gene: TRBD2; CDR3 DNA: TGTGCCAGCAGCCCAAGCGGGAACCCCTACGAGCAGTACTTC; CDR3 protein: CASSPSGNPYEQYF
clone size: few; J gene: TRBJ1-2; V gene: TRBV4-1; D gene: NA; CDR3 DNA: TGCGCCAGCAGCCAAGGCCCCTGGATGACTAACTATGGCTACACCTTC; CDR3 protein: CASSQGPWMTNYGYTF
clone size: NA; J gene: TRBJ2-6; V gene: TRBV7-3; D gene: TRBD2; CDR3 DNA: TGTGCCAGCAGCTTAATCGGGGGGAGCGTCCCTCTCTCTGGGGCCAACGTCCTGACTTTC; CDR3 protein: CASSLIGGSVPLSGANVLTF
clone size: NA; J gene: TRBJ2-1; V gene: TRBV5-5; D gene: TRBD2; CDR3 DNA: TGTGCCAGCAGCTCCCTAGCGGGGACCCTAGCTGAGCAGTTCTTC; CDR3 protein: CASSSLAGTLAEQFF
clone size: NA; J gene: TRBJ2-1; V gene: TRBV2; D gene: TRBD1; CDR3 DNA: TGTGCCAGCAGTAAAGACAGGGGGCCAACCACTTGGCAGTTCTTC; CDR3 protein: CASSKDRGPTTWQFF
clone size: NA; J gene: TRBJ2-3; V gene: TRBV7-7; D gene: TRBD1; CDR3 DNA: TGTGCTAGCAGCTCGGGACAGGGGGCGTCAGATACGCAGTATTTT; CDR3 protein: CASSSGQGASDTQYF
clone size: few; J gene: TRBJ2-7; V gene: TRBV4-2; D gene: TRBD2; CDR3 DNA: TGTGCCAGCTCGGCGGGAGGTACAAACCACGAGCAGTACTTC; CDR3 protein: CASSAGGTNHEQYF
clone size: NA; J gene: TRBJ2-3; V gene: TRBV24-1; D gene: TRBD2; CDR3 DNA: TGTGCCACCAGTGATTTGCCCCTAGCGGGACACACAGATACGCAGTATTTT; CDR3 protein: CATSDLPLAGHTDTQYF
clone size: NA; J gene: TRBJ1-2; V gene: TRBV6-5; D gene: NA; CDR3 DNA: TGTGCCAGCAGTCCCTCCCCGCCCGGAAAGTCCGGCTACACCTTC; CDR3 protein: CASSPSPPGKSGYTF
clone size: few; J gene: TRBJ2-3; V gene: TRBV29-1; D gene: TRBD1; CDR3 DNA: TGCAGCTCACGCTCCGGGACAGCTAGCACAGATACGCAGTATTTT; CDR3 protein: CSSRSGTASTDTQYF
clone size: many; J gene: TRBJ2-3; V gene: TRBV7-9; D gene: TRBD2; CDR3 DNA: TGTGCCAGCAGCTTAGCGTCGGGCGGGGGGGCCGTCGATACGCAGTATTTT; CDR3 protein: CASSLASGGGAVDTQYF
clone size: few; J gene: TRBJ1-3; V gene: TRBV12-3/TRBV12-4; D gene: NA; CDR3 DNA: TGTGCCAGCAGTCGGGCTCGTGGAAACACCATATATTTT; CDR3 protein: CASSRARGNTIYF
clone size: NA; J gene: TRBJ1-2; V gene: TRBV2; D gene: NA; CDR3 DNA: TGTGCCAGCACTGCGGGGGTCTATGGCTACACCTTC; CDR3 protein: CASTAGVYGYTF
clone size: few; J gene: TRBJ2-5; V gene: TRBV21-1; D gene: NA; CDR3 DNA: TGTGCCAGCAGCAAAGGACGAACACCTCCAGAGACCCAGTACTTC; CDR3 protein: CASSKGRTPPETQYF
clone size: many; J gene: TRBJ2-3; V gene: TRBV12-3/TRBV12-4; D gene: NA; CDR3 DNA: TGTGCCACCCGAACGTGGACTCGACAGGCTACGCAGTATTTT; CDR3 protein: CATRTWTRQATQYF
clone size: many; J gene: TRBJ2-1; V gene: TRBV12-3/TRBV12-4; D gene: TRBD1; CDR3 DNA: TGTGCCAGCAGTGATAAGACAGGGACCTACAATGAGCAGTTCTTC; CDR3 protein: CASSDKTGTYNEQFF
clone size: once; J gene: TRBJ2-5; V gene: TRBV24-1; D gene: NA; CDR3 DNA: TGTGCCACCAGTGAGTTGACATCGGAGGTAGAGACCCAGTACTTC; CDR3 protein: CATSELTSEVETQYF
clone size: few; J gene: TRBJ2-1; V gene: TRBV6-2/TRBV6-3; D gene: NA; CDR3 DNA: TGTGCCAGCGCAGAGGGGACTTCGCAGTTCTTC; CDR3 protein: CASAEGTSQFF
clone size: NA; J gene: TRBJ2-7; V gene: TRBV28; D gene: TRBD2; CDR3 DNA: TGTGCCAGCAGTCCCTTCCCGAGTTCCGGGACTAGCGGGAGGCCGAGCTCCTACGAGCAGTACTTC; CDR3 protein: CASSPFPSSGTSGRPSSYEQYF